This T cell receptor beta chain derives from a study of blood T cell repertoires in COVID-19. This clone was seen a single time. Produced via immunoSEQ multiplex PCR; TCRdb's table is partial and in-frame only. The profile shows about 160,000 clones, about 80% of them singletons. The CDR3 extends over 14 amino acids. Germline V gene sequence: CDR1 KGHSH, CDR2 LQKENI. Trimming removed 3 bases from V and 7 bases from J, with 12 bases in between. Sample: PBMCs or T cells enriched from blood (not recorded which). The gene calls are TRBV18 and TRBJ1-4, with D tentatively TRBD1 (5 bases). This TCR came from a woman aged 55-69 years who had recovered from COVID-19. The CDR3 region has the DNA TGTGCCAGCTCACCGGGGGACTTTTTTGAAAAACTGTTTTTT. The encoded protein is CASSPGDFFEKLFF.